Sequencing of this T cell receptor beta chain was carried out in a study of control samples from healthy donors and cancer patients. The CDR3 has 15 amino acids. Trimming cost V 5 bases and J 6 bases, with 16 bases left between them. Looked up from germline, CDR1 is MNHEY and CDR2 is SVGAGI. Sequencing used immunoSEQ multiplex PCR; TCRdb keeps in-frame clones, though not all of them. The sample contains about 130,000 clones, around nine tenths of which appear only once. The sequence was collected from a man between 40 and 49 years old in good health. The specimen was blood. V and J are TRBV6-5 and TRBJ2-2, with D tentatively TRBD1 (8 bases). The CDR3 here is CASSPQGGAPGELFF. The CDR3 nucleotides read TGTGCCAGCAGTCCACAGGGGGGGGCGCCCGGGGAGCTGTTTTTT.